The sequence of this T cell receptor beta chain was determined in a study of blood T cells in healthy people across ages. Germline-derived CDR1 and CDR2 are SGHTA and FQGNSA. The CDR3 totals 13 residues. Trimming shortened V by 1 base and J by 7 bases, and 9 bases separated the two germline ends. This clonotype was detected many times. The antigen is not known. A second about 6 to 12 cycle PCR used barcoded and J-beta primers. MiXCR was run by TCRdb on the 5' RACE reads, yielding one entry per CDR3 protein. The repertoire includes approximately 810,000 distinct CDR3 sequences, 35% to 40% of them detected once, and 10% to 15% sits in the top ten. Findings of the study overall: Possibly, changes in expanded clonotypes were confounded because donor CMV status was unknown.

Specimen: blood. The clonotype comes from a man aged 18 to 30 in good health. V is TRBV7-2 and J is TRBJ2-3; D is uncertain. CDR3 sequence (DNA): TGTGCCAGCAGCTTAGATGTCCCTAATACGCAGTATTTT. This translates into CASSLDVPNTQYF.